The entry below describes one T cell receptor (beta chain). These data belong to a study of blood T cell repertoires in COVID-19. Background on the study: Spain, Italy and the United States supplied samples that represented acute and convalescent COVID-19. Sample material is recorded as cDNA or gDNA derived from T cells, B-cell-depleted T cells, or PBMCs.

Measured with immunoSEQ multiplex PCR; TCRdb has only the in-frame clones, and not every one. The data contain 150,000 to 250,000 clones, around 87% of them singletons. Living in 24 US areas, the participants were between 18 and 89 years of age. Cohort 3 donors were reported recovered after two negative PCRs, clearance, or symptom resolution. Germline V gives CDR1 LNHDA, CDR2 SQIVND (reference sequence). V was pared by 8 bases and J by 6 bases, with 19 bases between. The CDR3 sequence is 15 residues long. The specimen was PBMCs or T cells enriched from blood (not recorded which). This receptor was obtained from a woman in her 30s who had recovered from COVID-19. The chain links TRBV19 to TRBJ1-4; D not certain. In nucleotides, the CDR3 is TGTGCCAGTTGTAGGTGGGAGGATGTGGATGAAAAACTGTTTTTT. Protein: CASCRWEDVDEKLFF.